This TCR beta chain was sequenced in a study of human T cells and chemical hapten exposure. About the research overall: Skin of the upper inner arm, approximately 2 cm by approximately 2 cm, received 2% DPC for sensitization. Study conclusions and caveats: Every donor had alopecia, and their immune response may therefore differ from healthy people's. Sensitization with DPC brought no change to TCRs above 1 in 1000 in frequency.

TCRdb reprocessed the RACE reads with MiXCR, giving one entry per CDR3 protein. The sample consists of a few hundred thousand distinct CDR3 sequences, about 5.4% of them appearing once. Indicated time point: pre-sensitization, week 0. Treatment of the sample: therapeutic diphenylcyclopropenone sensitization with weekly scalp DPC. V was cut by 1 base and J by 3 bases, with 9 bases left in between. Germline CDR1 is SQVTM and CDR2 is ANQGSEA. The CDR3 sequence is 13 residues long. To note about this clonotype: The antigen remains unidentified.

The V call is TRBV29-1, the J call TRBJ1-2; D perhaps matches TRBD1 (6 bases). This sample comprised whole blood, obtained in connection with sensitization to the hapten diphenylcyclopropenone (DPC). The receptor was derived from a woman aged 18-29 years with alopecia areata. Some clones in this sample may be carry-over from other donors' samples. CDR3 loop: CSVEGGGHYGYTF. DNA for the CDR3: TGCAGCGTTGAAGGAGGGGGGCACTATGGCTACACCTTC.